One T cell receptor (beta chain) is described in this entry. Its antigen is currently unknown. Germline CDR1 is SGHDT and CDR2 is YYEEEE. The CDR3 extends over 17 amino acids. J was trimmed by 14 bases and V by 1 base; bases with no gene match: 13. These data are taken from a study of cytomegalovirus exposure and HLA in healthy donors. Study findings and constraints: As immune exposure information, only CMV serostatus was available. Cytomegalovirus-associated TCR beta chains were listed, numbering roughly 150. Within a later analysis, the majority of CMV-associated TCR beta chains appeared HLA-restricted. A missense DCLRE1C variant was associated with V- and J-gene trimming of TCR beta chains in a later analysis, and an independent cohort replicated the association.

The PCR contained 60 Vbeta and 13 Jbeta primers. The method was immunoSEQ multiplex PCR; TCRdb's version includes in-frame clones alone and lacks a portion of them. The sample yields 150,000 or so clones, more than 60% seen once. The material sequenced was PBMCs. The source of this sequence is a woman in her thirties in good health and CMV-seronegative. The chain combines TRBV5-6 with TRBJ1-6; 12 bases are a match to TRBD1. CDR3 sequence reads: CASSLRRTGTGGITLHF. In nucleotides, the CDR3 is TGTGCCAGCAGCTTGCGCAGGACCGGGACAGGGGGCATCACCCTCCACTTT.